The 22 T cell receptor beta chains given below trace back to one sample, sequenced in a study of blood T cell repertoires in COVID-19. TCRdb's copy holds only in-frame clones and misses some; the assay was immunoSEQ multiplex PCR. The sample carries about 190,000 clones, almost 90% recorded once. Material for sequencing was peripheral blood. Source of these receptors: a man between 45 and 60 years old with acute or convalescent COVID-19.

This clone showed up just once. The CDR3 DNA follows: TGTGCCACCAGTGAGCCCAGACTAGCTGGCGGGGATACGCAGTATTTT. Its protein product is CATSEPRLAGGDTQYF. The rearrangement uses TRBV24-1 and TRBJ2-3, with 7 bases matching TRBD2. This CDR3 spans 16 amino acids. Germline CDR1 KGHDR, CDR2 SFDVKD. V shed 4 bases and J 6 bases; nucleotides not matched to a gene: 12.

V and J are TRBV9 and TRBJ1-4, with D hard to call. V lost 4 bases to trimming and J lost 0 bases, with 10 bases between them. Per the germline V gene, CDR1 is SGDLS and CDR2 is YYNGEE. This CDR3 region has 15 residues. The CDR3 coding sequence is TGTGCCAGCAGCCGTTCTGCGGCAACTAATGAAAAACTGTTTTTT. This sequence encodes CASSRSAATNEKLFF.

The V gene is TRBV7-9, the J gene TRBJ2-1, with 8 bases aligning to TRBD2. The CDR3 totals 12 residues. Per germline, CDR1 SEHNR and CDR2 FQNEAQ (reference sequence). The V and J ends lost 1 base and 13 bases, in that order; junction bases with no gene match: 3. This chain's CDR3 is CASSLVAGLQFF. CDR3 DNA sequence: TGTGCCAGCAGCTTAGTAGCGGGGCTACAGTTCTTC.

This sequence joins TRBV24-1 and TRBJ2-1; TRBD1 aligns across 8 bases. J lost 7 bases, V lost 4 bases, and 5 bases had no gene match. The CDR3 totals 14 residues. Germline V gives CDR1 KGHDR, CDR2 SFDVKD. CDR3 region: CATSEDREFNEQFF. For the CDR3, the DNA is TGTGCCACCAGTGAGGACAGGGAATTTAATGAGCAGTTCTTC.

This sequence joins TRBV29-1 and TRBJ2-2; 10 positions agree with TRBD2. Unmatched junction bases numbered 6, after V lost 1 base and J lost 1 base. The V gene's germline CDR1 is SQVTM and CDR2 ANQGSEA. The CDR3 length is 17 residues. The CDR3 here is CSVEVPSGSRNTGELFF. In nucleotides, the CDR3 is TGCAGCGTTGAAGTACCTAGCGGGAGCCGGAACACCGGGGAGCTGTTTTTT.

The rearrangement joins TRBV13 to TRBJ2-7, with 12 bases fitting TRBD2. Unmatched junction bases numbered 5, after V lost 6 bases and J lost 2 bases. This CDR3 spans 15 amino acids. Germline CDR1 PRHDT, CDR2 FYEKMQ (reference sequence). The chain's CDR3 is CASSSPSGRAYEQYF. DNA for the CDR3: TGTGCCAGCAGTTCCCCTAGCGGGAGGGCCTACGAGCAGTACTTC.

V is TRBV19 and J is TRBJ2-3, with 8 nucleotides matching TRBD2. J lost 3 bases, V lost 5 bases, and 10 bases had no gene match. The CDR3 extends over 16 amino acids. Germline loops: CDR1 LNHDA, CDR2 SQIVND (reference sequence). The CDR3 bases are TGTGCCAGTAGTCCTCAAGCGGGAGTGGGTACAGATACGCAGTATTTT. Amino acids: CASSPQAGVGTDTQYF.

This rearrangement joins TRBV7-2 to TRBJ2-3, with a possible D match to TRBD2 (7 bases). V lost 6 bases and J lost 4, with 17 bases in between. The germline V gene encodes CDR1 SGHTA and CDR2 FQGNSA. This CDR3 region has 15 residues. CDR3 in amino acids: CASRSLGGPADTQYF. CDR3 DNA: TGTGCCAGCAGGTCATTGGGGGGGCCCGCAGATACGCAGTATTTT.

The chain joins TRBV7-6 to TRBJ2-2; 16 bases are shared with TRBD2. From germline, CDR1 is SGHVS and CDR2 FNYEAQ. CDR3 length equals 17 residues. With 5 bases clipped from V and 4 bases from J, the junction kept 4 bases outside the gene matches. The CDR3 reads CASSQGLAGGPTGELFF. DNA of the CDR3: TGTGCCAGCAGCCAGGGACTAGCGGGGGGGCCCACCGGGGAGCTGTTTTTT.

This chain connects TRBV7-2 to TRBJ2-3, with 12 bases that match TRBD2. From germline, CDR1 is SGHTA and CDR2 FQGNSA. This CDR3 comprises 17 residues. The trim removed 2 bases at V and 2 bases at J, leaving 5 bases unmatched. The chain's CDR3 is CASSLSLAGGPTDTQYF. CDR3 sequence (DNA): TGTGCCAGCAGCTTAAGTCTAGCGGGAGGGCCCACAGATACGCAGTATTTT.

The chain couples TRBV6-6 to TRBJ2-5; a weak D match, TRBD2 (7 bases). This CDR3 has 16 residues. Germline V gives CDR1 MNHNY, CDR2 SVGAGI (reference sequence). Trimming removed 2 bases from V and 4 bases from J, with 17 bases in between. The CDR3 sequence: CASSYPGGAMLETQYF. In DNA form, the CDR3 reads TGTGCCAGCAGTTACCCGGGGGGCGCGATGCTAGAGACCCAGTACTTC.

The CDR3 bases are TGTGCCAGCAGCTTAGACTCACAGGGTTCCTACGAGCAGTACGTC. It codes for CASSLDSQGSYEQYV. The chain is built from TRBV11-2 and TRBJ2-7; maybe TRBD1 (6 bases). With 0 bases removed from V and 1 base from J, the gap between germline ends came to 10 bases. Germline V gives CDR1 SGHAT, CDR2 FQNNGV. The length of the CDR3 is 15 residues.

V and J are TRBV5-1 and TRBJ1-6, with 9 bases matching TRBD1. This CDR3 region has 14 residues. Germline V CDR1 and CDR2: SGHRS, YFSETQ. V shed 4 bases, J shed 7 bases, and the junction held 3 bases outside the gene matches. The CDR3, as DNA: TGCGCCAGCAGCATTGGGACAGGGAATTCACCCCTCCACTTT. This encodes CASSIGTGNSPLHF.

The chain employs TRBV19 and TRBJ1-1, with a tentative D call TRBD1 (5 bases). CDR3 length equals 14 residues. Looked up from germline, CDR1 is LNHDA and CDR2 is SQIVND (reference sequence). V was cut by 4 bases and J by 0 bases, with 9 bases left in between. The CDR3 sequence is CASSTPGLNTEAFF. The CDR3 DNA reads TGTGCCAGTAGTACCCCAGGGTTGAACACTGAAGCTTTCTTT.

This chain joins TRBV11-2 and TRBJ2-5, with D possibly matching TRBD1 (6 bases). The V gene's germline CDR1 is SGHAT and CDR2 FQNNGV. V gave up 2 bases and J gave up 4 bases, with 11 bases separating them. The CDR3 is made up of 14 amino acids. CDR3 nucleotides: TGTGCCAGCAGCTTACACAGGGTACTAGAGACCCAGTACTTC. The encoded protein is CASSLHRVLETQYF.

The chain recombines TRBV10-3 with TRBJ2-2, with D possibly matching TRBD1 (6 bases). This CDR3 contains 17 residues. Germline CDR1 and CDR2: ENHRY and SYGVKD. The V end was cut by 6 bases, the J end by 8 bases, with 25 bases between. The CDR3 reads CAISPYRDTVQTGELFF. CDR3 in DNA: TGTGCCATCAGCCCCTACCGGGACACCGTACAGACGGGGGAGCTGTTTTTT.

The chain couples TRBV11-2 to TRBJ2-1, with TRBD2 identical over 13 bases. V was pared by 5 bases and J by 9 bases, with 10 bases of the junction left unmatched. The CDR3 totals 16 residues. Germline CDR1 reads SGHAT; CDR2 reads FQNNGV. CDR3 DNA: TGTGCCAGCAGCCCCGGACTAGCGGGAGTGCAAGTTGAGCAGTTCTTC. Amino acid sequence: CASSPGLAGVQVEQFF.

The V call is TRBV6-2 or TRBV6-3, the J call TRBJ2-7; weak D call: TRBD1 (6 bases). V was trimmed by 1 base and J by 6 bases, leaving 13 bases between them. Looked up from germline, CDR1 is MNHEY and CDR2 is SVGEGT. The CDR3 is 14 residues long. CDR3 bases: TGTGCCAGCAGTTACTGGGACACCCGGGGCGAGCAGTACTTC. This encodes CASSYWDTRGEQYF.

The chain has TRBV28 and TRBJ1-1; D might be TRBD1 (6 bases). V was shortened by 4 bases and J by 1 base, with 7 bases between the two germline ends. This CDR3 region has 13 residues. Germline V gene data show CDR1 as MDHEN and CDR2 as SYDVKM. CDR3: CASSSTGNTEAFF. CDR3 bases: TGTGCCAGCAGTTCGACAGGGAACACTGAAGCTTTCTTT. Using reference TRBV28 and TRBJ1-1 for the parts outside the CDR3, the full variable domain is DVKVTQSSRYLVKRTGEKVFLECVQDMDHENMFWYRQDPGLGLRLIYFSYDVKMKEKGDIPEGYSVSREKKERFSLILESASTNQTSMYLCASSSTGNTEAFFGQGTRLTVV.

This chain uses TRBV4-1 with TRBJ2-1, with D possibly being TRBD2 (7 bases). From germline, CDR1 is MGHRA and CDR2 YSYEKL. Trimming left V 0 bases short and J 6 bases short, with 24 bases between. The CDR3 covers 19 residues. CDR3 coding DNA: TGCGCCAGCAGCCAAGAACCCCCGGGAGCTAGCGGAGGGGGCAATGAGCAGTTCTTC. It specifies CASSQEPPGASGGGNEQFF.

CDR3 sequence: CASRQREGGSIEQFF. The CDR3 bases are TGTGCCAGCCGCCAGCGGGAGGGAGGATCGATTGAGCAGTTCTTC. The chain employs TRBV7-8 and TRBJ2-1, with 10 bases identical to TRBD2. The trim removed 8 bases at V and 9 bases at J, leaving 13 bases unmatched. The germline CDR1 and CDR2 sequences are SGHVS and FQNEAQ. The length of the CDR3 is 15 residues.

This clone was detected only a few times. V usage is TRBV2 and J usage is TRBJ1-4, with unresolved D. This CDR3 contains 14 residues. The V end lost 3 bases, the J end lost 4 bases, and 9 bases lay between the germline ends. CDR1 and CDR2 (germline): SNHLY, FYNNEI. CDR3 nucleotide sequence: TGTGCCAGCAGTGACAGCGTCAATAATGAAAAACTGTTTTTT. Its translation: CASSDSVNNEKLFF.